The 21 T cell receptor beta chains listed next were all sequenced from one sample in a study of blood T cell repertoires in COVID-19. Assay: immunoSEQ multiplex PCR; the TCRdb copy retains only in-frame clones and omits some. In the table there are about 83,000 clones, around 83% of which are singletons. Specimen: peripheral blood. The receptors originated from a woman aged 80 or older in a cohort sampled during active or convalescent COVID-19.

V gene TRBV29-1 combines with J gene TRBJ2-3; TRBD1 is a possible D gene (6 bases). The CDR3 consists of 13 residues. Between the trimmed V and J ends, which lost 6 bases and 0 bases, there was a span of 10 bases. Germline V gives CDR1 SQVTM, CDR2 ANQGSEA. The CDR3, as DNA: TGCAGCGTCGCCGGACAGAGCACAGATACGCAGTATTTT. Its translation: CSVAGQSTDTQYF.

This clone was detected once. In nucleotides, the CDR3 is TGTGCCACTAATCAGGGGGGCACGGCGGGATTGTACAATGAGCAGTTCTTC. Translated, it gives CATNQGGTAGLYNEQFF. The J gene is TRBJ2-1, the V gene TRBV24-1, with D tentatively TRBD1 (7 bases). The CDR3 loop spans 17 amino acids. The germline CDR1 and CDR2 sequences are KGHDR and SFDVKD. Trimming removed 10 bases at V and 4 bases at J, with 25 bases between.

The chain links TRBV7-9 to TRBJ2-1; 7 positions match TRBD1. Losses at the gene ends were 2 bases for V and 7 bases for J; bases not matched to a gene: 11. The CDR3 is 16 amino acids. Germline V gene data show CDR1 as SEHNR and CDR2 as FQNEAQ (reference sequence). The CDR3 spells CASSLRWGRGMNEQFF. In DNA, the CDR3 is TGTGCCAGCAGCTTAAGGTGGGGCAGGGGGATGAATGAGCAGTTCTTC.

This chain connects TRBV19 to TRBJ2-7; 9 nucleotides agree with TRBD1. This CDR3 comprises 15 residues. Trimming at V came to 5 bases and at J to 4 bases, leaving 9 bases not matched to a gene. CDR1 is LNHDA, CDR2 SQIVND, per germline (reference sequence). CDR3 in DNA: TGTGCCAGTAGTGTCTCCGGGACAGGGTCGTACGAGCAGTACTTC. Protein product: CASSVSGTGSYEQYF. Combining the CDR3 with reference TRBV19 and TRBJ2-7 gives the whole variable domain DGGITQSPKYLFRKEGQNVTLSCEQNLNHDAMYWYRQDPGQGLRLIYYSQIVNDFQKGDIAEGYSVSREKKESFPLTVTSAQKNPTAFYLCASSVSGTGSYEQYFGPGTRLTVT.

This chain's CDR3 is CASSLVSGRGGTDTQYF. In nucleotides, the CDR3 is TGTGCCAGCAGTTTGGTTAGCGGGAGAGGTGGGACAGATACGCAGTATTTT. The chain joins TRBV27 to TRBJ2-3, with TRBD2 matching over 9 bases. Germline V gene lookup returns CDR1 MNHEY and CDR2 SMNVEV (reference sequence). The V and J ends lost 3 bases and 3 bases, in that order; junction bases with no gene match: 10. The CDR3 extends over 17 amino acids.

The V and J genes are TRBV30 and TRBJ2-5; D perhaps matches TRBD2 (6 bases). In germline, CDR1 is GTSNPN, CDR2 SVGIG (reference sequence). The CDR3 loop spans 14 amino acids. V gave up 0 bases and J gave up 7 bases, with 15 bases separating them. The CDR3 sequence is CAWSVIVAVGTQYF. The CDR3 DNA reads TGTGCCTGGAGTGTAATTGTAGCGGTAGGGACCCAGTACTTC.

The chain is built from TRBV9 and TRBJ2-3, with D tentatively TRBD2 (5 bases). Trimming shortened V by 4 bases and J by 4 bases, and 13 bases separated the two germline ends. Per germline, CDR1 SGDLS and CDR2 YYNGEE. The CDR3 runs 14 residues. The CDR3 loop reads CASSPNLAADTQYF. The CDR3, as DNA: TGTGCCAGCAGCCCGAATCTAGCTGCAGATACGCAGTATTTT.

J is TRBJ2-3 and V is TRBV27; 8 bases are a match to TRBD2. V gave up 4 bases and J gave up 4 bases; unmatched junction bases: 10. Germline V lookup: CDR1 MNHEY, CDR2 SMNVEV (reference sequence). This CDR3 is 16 amino acids long. CDR3 sequence: CASSSLAGGEADTQYF. Written as DNA, the CDR3 is TGTGCCAGCAGTTCCCTCGCGGGGGGAGAGGCAGATACGCAGTATTTT.

The V call is TRBV2, the J call TRBJ2-7; 8 positions agree with TRBD1. This CDR3 has 14 residues. Germline values: CDR1 SNHLY, CDR2 FYNNEI. Trimming took 5 bases from V and 3 from J; bases not matched to a gene: 6. CDR3 loop: CASSRTGWDYEQYV. CDR3 sequence (DNA): TGTGCCAGCAGTAGGACAGGGTGGGACTACGAGCAGTACGTC.

This sequence joins TRBV12-3 or TRBV12-4 and TRBJ1-2, with 7 bases lining up with TRBD1. The CDR3 has 13 amino acids. V was clipped by 6 bases and J by 6 bases; unmatched bases: 7. DNA for the CDR3: TGTGCCAGCAGATCCGGGACAGAAGATGGCTACACCTTC. It specifies CASRSGTEDGYTF.

The chain employs TRBV27 and TRBJ1-1; possibly TRBD1 for D (6 bases). Germline values: CDR1 MNHEY, CDR2 SMNVEV (reference sequence). The CDR3 sequence is 14 residues long. Trimming cost V 7 bases and J 0 bases, with 12 bases left between them. CDR3: CASNRRGLNTEAFF. The CDR3 nucleotides are TGTGCCAGCAATCGAAGGGGGTTGAACACTGAAGCTTTCTTT.

The genes are TRBV5-4 and TRBJ2-7; 9 bases line up with TRBD2. Germline CDR1 reads SGHNT; CDR2 reads YYREEE (reference sequence). Unmatched junction bases numbered 11, after V lost 4 bases and J lost 6 bases. The CDR3 is 15 amino acids. The CDR3 is CASSPHIAGDFEQYF. CDR3 nucleotides: TGTGCCAGCAGCCCCCATATAGCGGGAGATTTCGAGCAGTACTTC.

On this clone: Other nucleotide sequences from this sample produce the same CDR3. V and J are TRBV7-8 and TRBJ1-1, with 8 bases lining up with TRBD1. Trimming at V came to 5 bases and at J to 1 base, leaving 3 bases not matched to a gene. The CDR3 covers 14 residues. CDR1 SGHVS and CDR2 FQNEAQ come from the germline V gene. As DNA, the CDR3 is TGTGCCAGCAGCCTGGGGACAGGGAACACTGAAGCTTTCTTT. Amino acids: CASSLGTGNTEAFF.

V gene TRBV28 combines with J gene TRBJ1-5, with 8 bases identical to TRBD1. The trim removed 7 bases at V and 3 bases at J, leaving 8 bases unmatched. Germline assignment: CDR1 MDHEN and CDR2 SYDVKM. This CDR3 has 15 amino acids. The CDR3 here is CASKLPGGSNQPQHF. CDR3 nucleotides: TGTGCCAGCAAACTCCCAGGGGGCTCCAATCAGCCCCAGCATTTT.

This clone was recorded once. CDR3: CAVARQADNSPLHF. CDR3 coding DNA: TGTGCCGTAGCCAGACAGGCCGATAATTCACCCCTCCACTTT. The chain joins TRBV10-3 to TRBJ1-6, with D maybe TRBD1 (6 bases). The CDR3 has 14 residues. The germline V gene encodes CDR1 ENHRY and CDR2 SYGVKD. Trimming cost V 11 bases and J 5 bases, with 16 bases left between them.

The rearrangement uses TRBV5-6 and TRBJ1-6; D not certain. This CDR3 contains 15 residues. Deletions cut 5 bases from V and 6 bases from J, with 15 bases between. CDR1 is SGHDT and CDR2 is YYEEEE in the germline V gene. CDR3: CASRGRRGGNSPLHF. CDR3 nucleotide sequence: TGTGCCAGCAGAGGCCGTCGGGGAGGTAATTCACCCCTCCACTTT. The variable domain in full, with the rest retrieved from reference TRBV5-6 and TRBJ1-6, is DAGVTQSPTHLIKTRGQQVTLRCSPKSGHDTVSWYQQALGQGPQFIFQYYEEEERQRGNFPDRFSGHQFPNYSSELNVNALLLGDSALYLCASRGRRGGNSPLHFGNGTRLTVT.

The chain couples TRBV3-1 (or the pseudogene TRBV3-2) to TRBJ2-7; 7 bases map to TRBD1. V trimming: 4 bases; J trimming: 4 bases; junction bases outside the gene matches: 4. CDR1 and CDR2 (germline): LGHDT, YNNKEL (reference sequence). The CDR3 has 13 amino acids. CDR3: CASSRDREYEQYF. CDR3 DNA sequence: TGTGCCAGCAGCCGTGACAGGGAGTACGAGCAGTACTTC.

The gene calls are TRBV27 and TRBJ2-1; 9 positions match TRBD1. Germline CDR1 reads MNHEY; CDR2 reads SMNVEV (reference sequence). This CDR3 contains 15 residues. The V and J ends lost 6 bases and 7 bases, in that order; junction bases with no gene match: 10. CDR3 loop: CASSKTGTGLNEQFF. The CDR3, as DNA: TGTGCCAGCAGCAAGACCGGGACAGGGTTGAATGAGCAGTTCTTC.

The J gene is TRBJ2-7, the V gene TRBV18, with 8 bases fitting TRBD1. The V gene's germline CDR1 is KGHSH and CDR2 LQKENI. The CDR3 runs to 13 residues. The V gene end was trimmed by 2 bases and the J gene end by 6 bases; junction bases not matched to a gene: 3. CDR3 nucleotide sequence: TGTGCCAGCTCACCATCGGGACAGGCCGAGCAGTACGTC. It encodes CASSPSGQAEQYV.

The V call is TRBV28, the J call TRBJ1-3; TRBD1 matches 7 bases. The germline V gene has CDR1 MDHEN and CDR2 SYDVKM. V was pared by 4 bases and J by 0 bases, with 9 bases of the junction left unmatched. The CDR3 has 17 residues. CDR3 nucleotide sequence: TGTGCCAGCAGTTCCCCGACAGGGACGGGCTCTGGAAACACCATATATTTT. Translating gives CASSSPTGTGSGNTIYF. The whole variable domain, remainder taken from reference TRBV28 and TRBJ1-3, is DVKVTQSSRYLVKRTGEKVFLECVQDMDHENMFWYRQDPGLGLRLIYFSYDVKMKEKGDIPEGYSVSREKKERFSLILESASTNQTSMYLCASSSPTGTGSGNTIYFGEGSWLTVV.

Comments on this clone: Other DNA sequences within the sample encode an identical CDR3. The CDR3 DNA is TGCGCCAGCAGCCCAGGGACTGGCACAGATACGCAGTATTTT. The encoded protein is CASSPGTGTDTQYF. The chain links TRBV5-1 to TRBJ2-3; D is possibly TRBD2 (6 bases). This CDR3 spans 14 amino acids. Deletions cut 4 bases from V and 1 base from J, with 10 bases between. CDR1 and CDR2 from the germline V gene are SGHRS and YFSETQ.